This is a list of T cell receptor beta chains from one sample in a study of OX40 agonist ivuxolimab in advanced cancers. Using immunoSEQ multiplex PCR, the repertoire was profiled, and TCRdb retains in-frame clones only, with some absent. The sample carries about 82,000 clones, around 83% recorded once. Sequencing was performed on CD4+ or CD8+ T cells sorted from blood, taken in a trial of the OX40 agonist ivuxolimab. The origin of the receptors is an adult with an advanced solid tumor such as melanoma, head and neck, liver or kidney cancer. CDR3s include the opening cysteine and the closing phenylalanine or tryptophan. Each record gives: clone size, D gene, V gene, J gene, CDR3 protein, CDR3 DNA. A D gene is named only where the DNA matches it firmly. Clone sizes are given selectively: once, few, many, or a class where the clone is expanded.

.	TRBD1	TRBV10-3	TRBJ1-1	CAISKGQGLNTEAFF	TGTGCCATCAGCAAGGGACAGGGGCTGAACACTGAAGCTTTCTTT
.	.	TRBV5-1	TRBJ1-2	CASSLLDRNYGYTF	TGCGCCAGCAGCTTACTTGACAGAAACTATGGCTACACCTTC
few	.	TRBV14	TRBJ1-3	CASSQDRRRAGNTIYF	TGTGCCAGCAGCCAAGATCGGAGGAGGGCTGGAAACACCATATATTTT
.	TRBD2	TRBV19	TRBJ2-3	CASSPRLAGSHTQYF	TGTGCCAGTAGTCCACGACTAGCGGGGTCACATACGCAGTATTTT
.	TRBD2	TRBV10-2	TRBJ2-5	CASSAAGETQYF	TGCGCCAGCAGTGCAGCGGGGGAGACCCAGTACTTC
.	TRBD1	TRBV5-1	TRBJ2-7	CASSYGQGAGEQYF	TGCGCCAGCAGCTACGGACAGGGGGCGGGCGAGCAGTACTTC
.	.	TRBV18	TRBJ1-5	CASSPDRDQPQHF	TGTGCCAGCTCACCTGATCGAGATCAGCCCCAGCATTTT
.	TRBD2	TRBV30	TRBJ2-5	CAWSHFDPGPTGRYQETQYF	TGTGCCTGGAGTCACTTTGACCCGGGACCCACCGGGAGGTACCAAGAGACCCAGTACTTC
.	.	TRBV7-9	TRBJ2-3	CASSRDGADTQYF	TGTGCCAGCAGCCGAGACGGGGCGGATACGCAGTATTTT
.	.	TRBV4-1	TRBJ1-5	CASSQAQGIQPQHF	TGCGCCAGCAGCCAAGCACAAGGTATCCAGCCCCAGCATTTT